This TCR beta chain was profiled in a study of T cells in Graves' hyperthyroidism and ophthalmopathy (dated by TCRdb to between 2018 and 2020). Study-wide context: Peripheral blood was collected at initial diagnosis, before any treatment. To identify distinguishing TCR V-J signatures, a discovery cohort of around 98 patients was used, comprising 40 to 45 with Graves' ophthalmopathy and under 60 with stable Graves' hyperthyroidism. Prospective prediction of ophthalmopathy was tested in an independent validation cohort of 18 to 20 hyperthyroidism patients and 15 to 17 patients who later progressed to ophthalmopathy. For training and testing, the 80 to 100 patients in the discovery cohort were randomly divided in a 7:3 ratio. In addition, the study compared T-cell repertoires in thyroid tissue and in blood from about 6 Graves' hyperthyroidism patients. Following sampling, methimazole starting at 30 mg daily was given to hyperthyroidism patients, and high-dose intravenous methylprednisolone was given to ophthalmopathy patients. The paper describes TCR Vbeta CDR3 sequencing of 135 peripheral blood samples, made up of 43 ophthalmopathy patients, approximately 76 hyperthyroidism patients and some 17 progressor patients. The investigation overall reported the following: No statistical method was used to set the sample size in advance, and investigators knew the group allocation. Most expanded thyroid clonotypes (frequency above 0.001) were also found in blood, which suggests that blood repertoires may mirror thyroid immune responses. In cross-validation, a model built on a 13 V-J signature told ophthalmopathy apart from stable hyperthyroidism with about 90% sensitivity and roughly 83% specificity, and in testing the same model reached 80%/75%. In validation, the model predicted progression to ophthalmopathy a median of about 6.5 months before onset, with about 71% sensitivity and more than 72% specificity.

Amplification of TCR beta CDR3 regions was carried out from RNA transcripts. A first-round RT-PCR of the TCR CDR3 used the HTBI primer set with the Qiagen OneStep RT-PCR kit. The libraries were constructed in a second round of multiplex PCR and then size-selected and purified. Sequencing of the libraries was done on an Illumina HiSeq2000 using paired-end 100 bp reads. Regarding the original processing steps: Raw data were processed with SOAPnuke, discarding reads with adapters, uncalled bases, mean Phred below 15, or no exact constant-primer or identifier match. COPE v1.2.5 was used to merge high-quality paired reads, and clonotypes were defined as unique nucleotide sequences. MiTCR v1.1 was used to align clonotypes to the IMGT TRBV, TRBD and TRBJ reference segments. The analysis was restricted to V-J combinations with a frequency above 0.0001, which together covered about 99% of the repertoires. The TCS score was defined as the ratio of F50 (clonal expansion) to E x V (chaos), calculated using BLOSUM62-based TCRdist between CDR3 peptides within each V-J. Welch's t-statistics and random forest reduced fewer than 600 V-J features to 13, which were used in a naive Bayes classifier (R e1071). Clones were called with MiXCR by TCRdb after fastp trimmed the public reads at Q25, and only in-frame beta chains were retained. Rows matching on CDR3 protein sequence are summarized as one entry with the most common DNA and genes. The V and J calls were not made by the authors but by TCRdb's processing. The sample table records some 380,000 distinct CDR3 sequences; approximately 13% of these occur just once. About a fifth of the sample goes to the ten largest clones.

This clonotype has more than one count but fewer than ten. Its antigen is still unknown. No quality values exist for individual bases; no much larger clone is one base distant. Hyperthyroidism patients were newly diagnosed, with disease duration under 2 months, and aged 18 to 65 years. Patients with uncontrolled infections, other autoimmune diseases, pregnancy or lactation were excluded. Diagnoses were based on clinical symptoms, serum thyroxine and TRAb, thyroid ultrasound and orbital computed tomography. Blood from progressor patients was collected at the time of first diagnosis with hyperthyroidism, before any ophthalmopathy symptoms had appeared. PBMCs were isolated from approximately 10 ml of fresh peripheral blood by Ficoll-Paque density gradient centrifugation. Patients classed as progressors first received a Graves' hyperthyroidism diagnosis and then went on to develop ophthalmopathy during follow-up. Trizol reagent was used to extract total RNA, and RNA quality was then checked on an Agilent 2100 Bioanalyzer.

This receptor was obtained from a man aged 25 to 45 with Graves' hyperthyroidism that later progressed to Graves' ophthalmopathy. The sample consisted of blood.

In nucleotide form, the sequence is TGTGCCAGCAGCCCCCGACAGGTGGGGAACTATGGCTACACCTTC. Its amino acids are CASSPRQVGNYGYTF. The chain was built from TRBV7-9 and TRBJ1-2; the best D guess is TRBD1, with 6 bases matching. The CDR3, from cysteine to phenylalanine, totals 15 residues. CDR3 DNA is the only sequence kept; it has 45 bases, read in frame from the first base. V gives up 5 bases and J gives up 2 bases, and the segment between their germline ends measures 15 bases. CDR1 SEHNR and CDR2 FQNEAQ are derived from the germline V gene (reference sequence).